The clone carrying this T cell receptor (beta chain) appeared many times. The target antigen is unknown. 9 to 10 ml fresh peripheral blood yielded the PBMCs. The sample belongs to a study of T cells in Graves' hyperthyroidism and ophthalmopathy. RNA transcripts were the template for amplifying TCR beta CDR3 regions. The primer set for the first-round RT-PCR of the TCR CDR3 was HTBI. TCRdb re-called the multiplex PCR reads through MiXCR, storing one row per CDR3 protein. Seen here are about 350,000 distinct CDR3 sequences, around a sixth observed once, and the top ten hold about a sixth. Findings and limits, study-wide: Most clonotypes expanded in thyroid above 0.001 were likewise present in blood.

Germline V gives CDR1 MNHEY, CDR2 SVGEGT. V gave up 5 bases and J gave up 1 base; unmatched junction bases: 8. The CDR3 is 15 amino acids. V usage is TRBV6-2 or TRBV6-3 and J usage is TRBJ2-7; 7 nucleotides agree with TRBD2. Sequencing was done on a sample of blood. The TCR comes from a middle-aged woman with Graves' ophthalmopathy. For the CDR3, the DNA is TGTGCCAGCAGTCCACTAGCGTACCCTTCCTACGAGCAGTACTTC. Translating it yields CASSPLAYPSYEQYF.